The rows below give T cell receptor beta chains drawn from one sample of a study of immune characterization of retroperitoneal liposarcoma. TCRdb processed the PCR reads anew with MiXCR; each CDR3 protein has one entry. The profile shows about 10,000 distinct CDR3 sequences, approximately 22% of them singletons. Material for sequencing was blood. These receptors all stem from a female donor with retroperitoneal liposarcoma. Both conserved end residues are part of each CDR3. D genes are given only for firm matches. Rows may omit the clone size; those that give it use once, few, many or a size class.

>TRBV6-5|TRBD1|many|TRBJ2-1
CASSYGTGTVNEQFF
TGTGCCAGCAGTTACGGGACAGGGACGGTCAATGAGCAGTTCTTC
>TRBV11-2|-|few|TRBJ2-2
CASSLGSGQRTGELFF
TGTGCCAGCAGCTTAGGATCAGGGCAGAGGACCGGGGAGCTGTTTTTT
>TRBV12-3/TRBV12-4|TRBD2|medium-sized|TRBJ2-2
CASDYPRLAGDKGGELFF
TGTGCCAGCGATTACCCCCGGCTAGCGGGAGATAAGGGCGGGGAGCTGTTTTTT
>TRBV4-1|TRBD2|few|TRBJ2-7
CASSSQRGAGYEQYF
TGCGCCAGCAGCTCACAGCGGGGGGCAGGATACGAGCAGTACTTC
>TRBV6-6|-|-|TRBJ2-5
CASSDERVAEETQYF
TGTGCCAGCAGTGATGAGCGAGTAGCGGAAGAGACCCAGTACTTC
>TRBV6-1|-|large|TRBJ2-1
CASSISRNEQFF
TGTGCCAGCAGTATTAGTCGGAATGAGCAGTTCTTC
>TRBV10-3|-|-|TRBJ1-1
CAIGTGFGSMNTEAFF
TGTGCCATCGGTACAGGGTTCGGTTCCATGAACACTGAAGCTTTCTTT
>TRBV6-1|-|few|TRBJ2-1
CASSEGSLGQFF
TGTGCCAGCAGTGAAGGCAGTTTAGGGCAGTTCTTC
>TRBV5-1|TRBD1|-|TRBJ2-3
CASSFTTGQDTDTQYF
TGCGCCAGCAGCTTTACCACCGGACAGGACACAGATACGCAGTATTTT
>TRBV12-3/TRBV12-4|TRBD1|many|TRBJ2-5
CASSPGDRAGETQYF
TGTGCCAGCAGCCCCGGGGACAGGGCGGGGGAGACCCAGTACTTC
>TRBV27|-|many|TRBJ2-2
CASSPQPANTGELFF
TGTGCCAGCAGTCCCCAGCCCGCGAACACCGGGGAGCTGTTTTTT
>TRBV27|-|many|TRBJ1-5
CASSGQSNQPQHF
TGTGCCAGCAGTGGACAAAGCAATCAGCCCCAGCATTTT
>TRBV6-1|-|many|TRBJ2-1
CASSRVINEQFF
TGTGCCAGCAGCAGGGTGATCAATGAGCAGTTCTTC
>TRBV6-1|TRBD2|-|TRBJ2-1
CASEAGEGPEQFF
TGTGCCAGCGAGGCGGGGGAGGGCCCTGAGCAGTTCTTC
>TRBV12-3/TRBV12-4|-|medium-sized|TRBJ2-4
CASKAGVKNIQYF
TGTGCCAGCAAGGCCGGGGTCAAAAACATTCAGTACTTC
>TRBV5-3|-|-|TRBJ2-4
CASSLETGTNIQYF
TGTGCCAGCAGCTTGGAAACAGGAACAAACATTCAGTACTTC
>TRBV14|-|-|TRBJ2-3
CASSPGLRTQYF
TGTGCCAGCAGCCCGGGATTAAGGACGCAGTATTTT
>TRBV6-1|TRBD1|few|TRBJ2-7
CASGRGQVNEQYF
TGTGCCAGCGGACGGGGACAGGTAAACGAGCAGTACTTC
>TRBV10-2|-|-|TRBJ2-7
CANRVRPGAYEQYF
TGCGCCAACAGAGTACGTCCCGGGGCCTACGAGCAGTACTTC
>TRBV15|-|once|TRBJ2-5
CATSRDVGLEETQYF
TGTGCCACCAGCAGGGACGTAGGACTCGAGGAGACCCAGTACTTC
>TRBV7-8|TRBD1|many|TRBJ2-7
CASSLRDRSYEQYF
TGTGCCAGCAGCTTGCGGGACAGGAGCTACGAGCAGTACTTC
>TRBV12-3/TRBV12-4|-|-|TRBJ1-5
CASNLGLRSNQPQHF
TGTGCCAGCAACCTGGGTCTGAGAAGCAATCAGCCCCAGCATTTT
>TRBV4-1|TRBD1|-|TRBJ2-5
CASSRGQQREETQYF
TGCGCCAGCAGCCGGGGACAGCAGAGGGAAGAGACCCAGTACTTC
>TRBV11-2|TRBD1|-|TRBJ2-1
CASRGQGISIGGRGSYNEQFF
TGTGCCAGCAGGGGACAGGGAATCTCCATTGGCGGGAGAGGGTCCTACAATGAGCAGTTCTTC
>TRBV10-2|TRBD2|medium-sized|TRBJ2-2
CASSELGLAGANTGELFF
TGCGCCAGCAGTGAGCTCGGACTAGCGGGAGCGAACACCGGGGAGCTGTTTTTT
>TRBV6-5|-|few|TRBJ2-4
CATTGTATAKNIQYF
TGTGCCACCACGGGTACGGCGACAGCCAAAAACATTCAGTACTTC
>TRBV27|-|medium-sized|TRBJ2-1
CASSLGVEPYNEQFF
TGTGCCAGCAGTTTGGGAGTGGAACCCTACAATGAGCAGTTCTTC
>TRBV6-6|TRBD1|-|TRBJ2-7
CASTALGQSYEQYF
TGTGCCAGCACAGCCCTGGGACAGTCCTACGAGCAGTACTTC
>TRBV27|-|many|TRBJ1-6
CASSLQNNSPLHF
TGTGCCAGCAGTTTGCAGAATAATTCACCCCTCCACTTT
>TRBV6-5|-|-|TRBJ2-7
CASSYRPEGEQYF
TGTGCCAGCAGTTACCGCCCGGAGGGCGAGCAGTACTTC
>TRBV7-2|TRBD1|-|TRBJ1-2
CASSLAFRDRSTF
TGTGCCAGCAGCTTAGCATTCCGGGACAGGAGCACCTTC
>TRBV6-5|-|few|TRBJ1-3
CASKQGLWGNTIYF
TGTGCCAGCAAGCAAGGGCTTTGGGGAAACACCATATATTTT
>TRBV12-3/TRBV12-4|-|medium-sized|TRBJ2-1
CASTRTGFDEQFF
TGTGCCAGCACCCGGACCGGCTTCGATGAGCAGTTCTTC
>TRBV27|TRBD2|many|TRBJ2-2
CASRIRTSGRAGELFF
TGTGCCAGCAGAATCAGGACTAGCGGGAGGGCCGGGGAGCTGTTTTTT
>TRBV6-6|-|many|TRBJ1-4
CASSYSAEVNEKLFF
TGTGCCAGCAGTTACTCGGCGGAGGTAAATGAAAAACTGTTTTTT
>TRBV12-5|TRBD2|medium-sized|TRBJ2-1
CASGSGGGEYNEQFF
TGTGCTAGTGGGTCGGGAGGGGGGGAATACAATGAGCAGTTCTTC
>TRBV6-6|-|few|TRBJ1-2
CASSYSVLYGYTF
TGTGCCAGCAGTTACTCTGTTCTCTATGGCTACACCTTC
>TRBV6-4|TRBD2|-|TRBJ2-5
CASSDCTGLAGVEETQYF
TGTGCCAGCAGTGACTGCACCGGACTAGCGGGAGTGGAAGAGACCCAGTACTTC
>TRBV12-2|-|few|TRBJ1-1
CASRSDRRGNTEAFF
TGTGCAAGTCGCTCAGACCGCAGGGGGAACACTGAAGCTTTCTTT